This T cell receptor (beta chain) was captured by sequencing in a study of response to subunit inactivated influenza vaccine. The study, taken as a whole, reports: Each seasonal influenza vaccination recruits few new T cells, the authors suggested.

Looked up from germline, CDR1 is MNHEY and CDR2 is SMNVEV (reference sequence). The CDR3 is 13 amino acids. V was trimmed by 2 bases and J by 7 bases, leaving 12 bases between them. For this clonotype: What it recognizes is unknown.

TCRdb re-called the RT-PCR reads through MiXCR, storing one row per CDR3 protein. The repertoire includes about 160,000 distinct CDR3 sequences, about 10% of them detected once, and 35% to 40% sits in the top ten. The rearrangement uses TRBV27 and TRBJ2-7, with D perhaps TRBD1 (6 bases). The sequencing here drew on CD8+ T cells sorted from PBMCs, taken around 25 months after vaccination. This clonotype was obtained from a man between 50 and 69 years old who received an inactivated influenza vaccine. Here the CDR3 DNA reads TGTGCCAGCAGTTTACACAGGGTGGGTGAGCAGTACTTC. Translating it yields CASSLHRVGEQYF.